Listed here are 25 T cell receptor beta chains from one sample, sequenced in a study of blood T cell repertoires in COVID-19. Clones were read by immunoSEQ multiplex PCR, and TCRdb kept only the in-frame ones, dropping some. The table records just under 65,000 clones, around 82% of them present only once. Specimen: peripheral blood. These receptors were obtained from a man aged 55-75 years with COVID-19, enrolled during active disease.

The chain recombines TRBV28 with TRBJ2-3; 9 bases map to TRBD1. Germline-derived CDR1 and CDR2 are MDHEN and SYDVKM. The trim removed 3 bases at V and 3 bases at J, leaving 4 bases unmatched. The CDR3 runs to 15 residues. Written as DNA, the CDR3 is TGTGCCAGCAGTTTTTCCGACAGGGGGACAGATACGCAGTATTTT. Amino acid sequence: CASSFSDRGTDTQYF.

The gene calls are TRBV5-4 and TRBJ2-1; possibly TRBD1 for D (6 bases). The CDR3 consists of 14 residues. Deletions cut 5 bases from V and 3 bases from J, with 12 bases between. In germline, CDR1 is SGHNT, CDR2 YYREEE (reference sequence). CDR3 region: CASRGAADYNEQFF. CDR3 nucleotide sequence: TGTGCCAGCAGGGGGGCGGCCGACTACAATGAGCAGTTCTTC.

This clone was seen a handful of times. The chain recombines TRBV5-4 with TRBJ2-5; D is uncertain. CDR1 is SGHNT, CDR2 YYREEE, per germline (reference sequence). CDR3 length: 13 amino acids. The ends were cut back, 2 bases at V and 3 bases at J, with 8 bases in the middle. The CDR3 region has the DNA TGTGCCAGCAGCTTTTCCCCTGAAGAGACCCAGTACTTC. The encoded protein is CASSFSPEETQYF.

The V and J genes are TRBV2 and TRBJ2-7; TRBD2 matches 7 bases. Germline CDR1 reads SNHLY; CDR2 reads FYNNEI. The CDR3 covers 17 residues. Trimming cost V 7 bases and J 0 bases; bases outside gene matches: 15. The CDR3 reads CASTSPSGTPPSYEQYF. The CDR3 nucleotides are TGTGCCAGCACGTCCCCGAGCGGGACCCCTCCCTCCTACGAGCAGTACTTC.

The V call is TRBV5-4, the J call TRBJ1-5, with TRBD1 as a possible D gene (6 bases). Trimming removed 4 bases from V and 5 bases from J, with 10 bases in between. Germline values: CDR1 SGHNT, CDR2 YYREEE (reference sequence). This CDR3 has 13 residues. The CDR3 here is CASSVDSYQPQHF. Here the CDR3 DNA reads TGTGCCAGCAGCGTGGACAGCTATCAGCCCCAGCATTTT.

The chain couples TRBV28 to TRBJ2-6; D is possibly TRBD1 (7 bases). The V gene lost 7 bases and the J gene lost 0 bases, with 16 bases spanning the gap. The CDR3 has 17 amino acids. CDR1 is MDHEN, CDR2 SYDVKM, per germline. CDR3 region: CASTSQGGFSGANVLTF. The CDR3 DNA reads TGTGCCAGCACCTCGCAGGGGGGTTTCTCTGGGGCCAACGTCCTGACTTTC.

The V gene is TRBV11-2, the J gene TRBJ2-1; 9 nucleotides align to TRBD2. The CDR3 has 14 amino acids. J gave up 6 bases and V 2 bases, and 2 bases lay outside the gene matches. CDR1 and CDR2 (germline): SGHAT, FQNNGV. In nucleotides, the CDR3 is TGTGCCAGCAGCTTATTTAGCGGGAGCAATGAGCAGTTCTTC. Translated: CASSLFSGSNEQFF.

The V gene is TRBV27, the J gene TRBJ1-2, with a tentative D call TRBD1 (5 bases). Trimming cost V 1 base and J 4 bases, with 10 bases left between them. The CDR3 runs 14 residues. Germline CDR1 and CDR2: MNHEY and SMNVEV (reference sequence). CDR3: CASSLWGDSYGYTF. Here the CDR3 DNA reads TGTGCCAGCAGTTTATGGGGTGACAGCTATGGCTACACCTTC.

The gene calls are TRBV5-5 and TRBJ2-1; tentatively, D is TRBD2 (5 bases). V dropped 5 bases and J dropped 0 bases, with 12 bases sitting between them. The CDR3 contains 15 residues. Germline V gives CDR1 SGHKS, CDR2 YYEKEE (reference sequence). The CDR3 DNA reads as TGTGCCAGCAGTCCAACTAGGCGCTCCTACAATGAGCAGTTCTTC. Protein: CASSPTRRSYNEQFF.

This chain connects TRBV5-1 to TRBJ1-2; D gene uncertain. The length of the CDR3 is 14 residues. The V and J ends lost 3 bases and 4 bases respectively, with 13 bases between them. Germline V CDR1 and CDR2: SGHRS, YFSETQ. In DNA, the CDR3 is TGCGCCAGCAGCTCCTCGGACTCTAGCTATGGCTACACCTTC. Protein: CASSSSDSSYGYTF. Combining the CDR3 with reference TRBV5-1 and TRBJ1-2 gives the whole variable domain KAGVTQTPRYLIKTRGQQVTLSCSPISGHRSVSWYQQTPGQGLQFLFEYFSETQRNKGNFPGRFSGRQFSNSRSEMNVSTLELGDSALYLCASSSSDSSYGYTFGSGTRLTVV.

This clone was counted a few times. J is TRBJ1-2 and V is TRBV7-2; TRBD1 is a possible D gene (5 bases). Germline CDR1 reads SGHTA; CDR2 reads FQGNSA. V was cut by 1 base and J by 4 bases, with 16 bases left in between. The CDR3 spans 16 residues. For the CDR3, the DNA is TGTGCCAGCAGCTTAGATGGAGGGGTCTCAACCTATGGCTACACCTTC. This encodes CASSLDGGVSTYGYTF.

CDR3 amino acids: CASSSGPGRGDTQYF. DNA for the CDR3: TGTGCCAGCAGCTCCGGGCCCGGGCGGGGAGATACGCAGTATTTT. The chain recombines TRBV7-2 with TRBJ2-3; D perhaps matches TRBD2 (6 bases). Germline assignment: CDR1 SGHTA and CDR2 FQGNSA. V lost 4 bases to trimming and J lost 5 bases, with 16 bases between them. This CDR3 contains 15 residues. The full variable domain, with the rest looked up from reference TRBV7-2 and TRBJ2-3, is GAGVSQSPSNKVTEKGKDVELRCDPISGHTALYWYRQSLGQGLEFLIYFQGNSAPDKSGLPSDRFSAERTGGSVSTLTIQRTQQEDSAVYLCASSSGPGRGDTQYFGPGTRLTVL.

V is TRBV6-4 and J is TRBJ1-6; 7 bases agree with TRBD1. This CDR3 has 13 residues. The trim removed 6 bases at V and 7 bases at J, leaving 3 bases unmatched. Germline values: CDR1 MRHNA, CDR2 SNTAGT. The CDR3 coding sequence is TGTGCCAGCAGCCGGGACAGCAATTCACCCCTCCACTTT. It encodes CASSRDSNSPLHF.

This rearrangement joins TRBV10-3 to TRBJ1-1; 8 nucleotides line up with TRBD1. The CDR3 is 15 amino acids. With V trimmed by 3 bases and J by 4 bases, 7 bases remained unmatched. Germline V gives CDR1 ENHRY, CDR2 SYGVKD. The DNA of the CDR3 is TGTGCCATCAGTGACCGGGGACAGGTCGGCACTGAAGCTTTCTTT. Residues: CAISDRGQVGTEAFF.

The chain links TRBV7-2 to TRBJ2-7, with 8 nucleotides matching TRBD2. With V trimmed by 5 bases and J by 4 bases, 13 bases remained unmatched. CDR1 SGHTA and CDR2 FQGNSA come from the germline V gene. This CDR3 comprises 16 residues. The CDR3 bases are TGTGCCAGCAGCCCCCGATTGGCGGGAGGTTTTTACGAGCAGTACTTC. The encoded protein is CASSPRLAGGFYEQYF.

This clone was found once. V usage is TRBV4-1 and J usage is TRBJ2-5, with 8 positions matching TRBD2. Germline assignment: CDR1 MGHRA and CDR2 YSYEKL. The V segment lost 5 bases and the J segment 1 base; nucleotides outside the gene matches: 18. This CDR3 is 19 amino acids long. The CDR3 region has the DNA TGCGCCAGCAGCTTTCCGCGCGGGAGAGGCGGGGGGCCCCAAGAGACCCAGTACTTC. It is translated as CASSFPRGRGGGPQETQYF.

The DNA of the CDR3 is TGTGCCAGCAGAGAACAGGGTTTCAGTTCAGATACGCAGTATTTT. This codes for CASREQGFSSDTQYF. The chain carries TRBV6-4 and TRBJ2-3; maybe TRBD1 (6 bases). Looked up from germline, CDR1 is MRHNA and CDR2 is SNTAGT. Trimming took off 6 bases at V and 4 bases at J, with 17 bases between the two ends. This CDR3 contains 15 residues.

The rearrangement joins TRBV5-4 to TRBJ2-7; tentatively, D is TRBD2 (7 bases). V was clipped by 1 base and J by 3 bases, with 11 bases between them. The CDR3 contains 14 residues. Germline-derived CDR1 and CDR2 are SGHNT and YYREEE (reference sequence). This CDR3 is CASSLWGGHYEQYF. Written as DNA, the CDR3 is TGTGCCAGCAGCTTGTGGGGGGGCCACTACGAGCAGTACTTC. Full variable domain (remainder filled in from reference TRBV5-4 and TRBJ2-7): ETGVTQSPTHLIKTRGQQVTLRCSSQSGHNTVSWYQQALGQGPQFIFQYYREEENGRGNFPPRFSGLQFPNYSSELNVNALELDDSALYLCASSLWGGHYEQYFGPGTRLTVT.

The chain employs TRBV5-1 and TRBJ2-3, with D perhaps matching TRBD1 (6 bases). Trimming removed 4 bases at V and 4 bases at J, with 13 bases between. Germline CDR1 and CDR2: SGHRS and YFSETQ. This CDR3 comprises 14 residues. The CDR3 region has the DNA TGCGCCAGCAGCCGGGCCCCAGGGGCAGATACGCAGTATTTT. Residues: CASSRAPGADTQYF.

This clone was counted only a few times. The rearrangement links TRBV7-2 to TRBJ2-5; a possible D gene is TRBD1 (5 bases). Trimming took off 1 base at V and 5 bases at J, with 8 bases between the two ends. Germline V gives CDR1 SGHTA, CDR2 FQGNSA. The CDR3 is 13 amino acids. The DNA for the CDR3 is TGTGCCAGCAGCTTAGGCAGGGTCGAGACCCAGTACTTC. Its protein is CASSLGRVETQYF.

V is TRBV4-1 and J is TRBJ2-3; D is unresolved. V was clipped by 0 bases and J by 5 bases, with 6 bases between them. Germline V gene data show CDR1 as MGHRA and CDR2 as YSYEKL. The CDR3 extends over 13 amino acids. CDR3 protein: CASSQESRDTQYF. The CDR3 DNA reads as TGCGCCAGCAGCCAAGAGTCGCGAGATACGCAGTATTTT.

At least ten counts were recorded for this clone. CDR3 DNA sequence: TGTGCCAGTACCCCCGGACAGACTTACACCGGGGAGCTGTTTTTT. This encodes CASTPGQTYTGELFF. This rearrangement joins TRBV19 to TRBJ2-2; D might be TRBD1 (6 bases). CDR3 length: 15 amino acids. V shed 7 bases and J shed 3 bases, with 15 bases lying between them. CDR1 and CDR2 (germline): LNHDA, SQIVND (reference sequence).

The chain has TRBV11-2 and TRBJ1-6; 8 bases align to TRBD1. V shed 1 base and J 7 bases; nucleotides not matched to a gene: 6. This CDR3 is 16 amino acids long. Per the germline V gene, CDR1 is SGHAT and CDR2 is FQNNGV. The CDR3 DNA reads TGTGCCAGCAGCTTAGCCCAGGGGGCTGGGAATTCACCCCTCCACTTT. Its translation: CASSLAQGAGNSPLHF.

This clone was detected a few times. This chain's CDR3 is CASGSRTSGISNEQYF. CDR3 nucleotide sequence: TGTGCTAGTGGTTCGCGGACTAGCGGGATATCCAACGAGCAGTACTTC. The chain carries TRBV12-5 and TRBJ2-7, with 12 bases aligning to TRBD2. The germline V gene encodes CDR1 LGHNT and CDR2 FRNRAP. The CDR3 sequence is 16 residues long. Trimming removed 4 bases from V and 5 bases from J; junction bases left unmatched: 9.

This clone was counted a single time. The DNA for the CDR3 is TGTGCCAGCAGTTACGGCGGCGGAAACTATGGCTACACCTTC. Translation gives CASSYGGGNYGYTF. The chain carries TRBV27 and TRBJ1-2; no reliable D call. CDR1 and CDR2 (germline): MNHEY, SMNVEV (reference sequence). The CDR3 is 14 amino acids. Trimming left V 4 bases short and J 2 bases short, with 11 bases between.